This TCR beta chain was documented in a study of long-term antiretroviral therapy in people with HIV. This CDR3 comprises 17 residues. Trimming cost V 3 bases and J 4 bases; bases outside gene matches: 8. Germline CDR1 and CDR2: SGHRS and YFSETQ. Survey-level resolution applied to immunoSEQ assay v3.0. Method: immunoSEQ multiplex PCR; TCRdb's copy keeps in-frame clones and lacks some. The sample holds around 22,000 clones; 70% to 90% are singletons and the top ten take under 7.5%. The chain has TRBV5-1 and TRBJ2-2; 11 bases match TRBD1. Here the sequenced sample was unsorted PBMCs, taken 1.8 years before starting antiretroviral therapy. The sequence was obtained from a young woman with HIV. As DNA, the CDR3 is TGCGCCAGCAGCTCCCTCCGGGACAGGGGGACCACCGGGGAGCTGTTTTTT. It specifies CASSSLRDRGTTGELFF.